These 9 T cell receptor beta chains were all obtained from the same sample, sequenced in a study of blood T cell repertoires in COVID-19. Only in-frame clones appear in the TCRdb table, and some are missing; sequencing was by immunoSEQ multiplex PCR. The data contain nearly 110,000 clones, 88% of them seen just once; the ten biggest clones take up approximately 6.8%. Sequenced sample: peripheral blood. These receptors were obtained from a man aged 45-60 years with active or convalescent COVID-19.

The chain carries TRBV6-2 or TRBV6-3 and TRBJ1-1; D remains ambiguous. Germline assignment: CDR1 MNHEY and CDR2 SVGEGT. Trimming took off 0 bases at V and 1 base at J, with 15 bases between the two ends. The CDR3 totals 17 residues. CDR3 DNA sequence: TGTGCCAGCAGTTACTCATCGGTTATACGGGAGAACACTGAAGCTTTCTTT. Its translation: CASSYSSVIRENTEAFF.

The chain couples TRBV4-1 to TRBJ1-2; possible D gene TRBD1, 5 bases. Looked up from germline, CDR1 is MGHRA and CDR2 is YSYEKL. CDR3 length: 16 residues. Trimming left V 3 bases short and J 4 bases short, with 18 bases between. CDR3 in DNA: TGCGCCAGCAGCCAGCCAGGACAAGGAAGATCCTATGGCTACACCTTC. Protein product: CASSQPGQGRSYGYTF.

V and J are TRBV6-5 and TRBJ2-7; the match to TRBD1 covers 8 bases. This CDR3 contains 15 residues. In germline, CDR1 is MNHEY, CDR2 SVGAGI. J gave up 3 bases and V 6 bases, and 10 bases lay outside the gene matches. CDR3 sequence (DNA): TGTGCCAGCAGAAAGGGACAGGCCCCCTACTACGAGCAGTACTTC. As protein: CASRKGQAPYYEQYF.

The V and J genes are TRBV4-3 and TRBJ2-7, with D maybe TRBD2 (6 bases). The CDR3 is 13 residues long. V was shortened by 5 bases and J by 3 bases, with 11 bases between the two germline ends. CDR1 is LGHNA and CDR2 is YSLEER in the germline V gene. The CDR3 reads CASSISGSYEQYF. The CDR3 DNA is TGCGCCAGCAGCATTTCCGGGAGCTACGAGCAGTACTTC.

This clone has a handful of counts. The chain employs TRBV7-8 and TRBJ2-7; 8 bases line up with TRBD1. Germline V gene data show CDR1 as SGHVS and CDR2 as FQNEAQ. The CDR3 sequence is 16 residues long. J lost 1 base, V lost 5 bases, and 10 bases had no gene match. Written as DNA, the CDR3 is TGTGCCAGCAGCCGAGGACAGGGTCCGACGTCCTACGAGCAGTACTTC. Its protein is CASSRGQGPTSYEQYF.

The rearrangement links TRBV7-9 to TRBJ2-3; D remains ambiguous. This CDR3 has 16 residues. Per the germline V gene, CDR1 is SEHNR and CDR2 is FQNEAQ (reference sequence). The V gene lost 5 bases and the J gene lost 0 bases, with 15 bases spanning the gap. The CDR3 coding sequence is TGTGCCAGCAGCCAAGTTACAGTTTCTAGCACAGATACGCAGTATTTT. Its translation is CASSQVTVSSTDTQYF. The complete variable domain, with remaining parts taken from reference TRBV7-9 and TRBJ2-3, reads DTGVSQNPRHKITKRGQNVTFRCDPISEHNRLYWYRQTLGQGPEFLTYFQNEAQLEKSRLLSDRFSAERPKGSFSTLEIQRTEQGDSAMYLCASSQVTVSSTDTQYFGPGTRLTVL.

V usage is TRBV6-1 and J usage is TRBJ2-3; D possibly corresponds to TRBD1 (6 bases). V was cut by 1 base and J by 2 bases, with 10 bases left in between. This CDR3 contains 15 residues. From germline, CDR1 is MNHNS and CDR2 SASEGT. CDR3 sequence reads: CASSEGMGATDTQYF. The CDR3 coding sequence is TGTGCCAGCAGTGAAGGAATGGGGGCCACAGATACGCAGTATTTT.

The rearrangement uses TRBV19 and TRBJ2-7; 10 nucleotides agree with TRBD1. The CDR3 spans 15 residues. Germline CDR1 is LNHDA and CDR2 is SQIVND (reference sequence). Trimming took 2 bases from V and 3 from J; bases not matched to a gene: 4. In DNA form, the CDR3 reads TGTGCCAGTAGTATAAGGGGGACAGGGGACTACGAGCAGTACTTC. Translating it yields CASSIRGTGDYEQYF.

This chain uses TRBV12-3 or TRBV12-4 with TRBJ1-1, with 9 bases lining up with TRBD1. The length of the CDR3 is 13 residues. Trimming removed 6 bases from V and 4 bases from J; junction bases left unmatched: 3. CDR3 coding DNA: TGTGCCAGCAGAGACAGGGGGAGCACTGAAGCTTTCTTT. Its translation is CASRDRGSTEAFF.